These 31 T cell receptor beta chains were sequenced from one sample in a study of T-cell reconstitution after alpha-beta-depleted transplantation in children. A TCRbeta library incorporating unique molecular identifiers was prepared. MiXCR was run by TCRdb on the PCR reads, yielding one entry per CDR3 protein. The sample holds tens of thousands of distinct CDR3 sequences; about a sixth are singletons and the top ten take about 20%. Here the sequenced sample was PBMCs, mostly from graft donor cells, taken 180 days after TCRalphabeta/CD19-depleted stem cell transplant. All receptors come from a male patient between 2 and 9 years old who had a stem cell transplant for acute lymphoblastic leukemia, so the T cells may come from the graft donor.

This clonotype has at least ten counts. This chain links TRBV7-6 with TRBJ1-2; no clear D. Trimming cost V 0 bases and J 8 bases, with 10 bases left between them. Germline V gene data show CDR1 as SGHVS and CDR2 as FNYEAQ. CDR3 length: 13 amino acids. CDR3 sequence reads: CASSLAPLEGYTF. CDR3 DNA sequence: TGTGCCAGCAGCTTAGCGCCGTTGGAAGGCTACACCTTC.

The V and J genes are TRBV15 and TRBJ1-1; no reliable D call. CDR3 length: 14 residues. Germline loops: CDR1 LNHNV, CDR2 YYDKDF (reference sequence). Deletions cut 5 bases from V and 4 bases from J, with 14 bases between. CDR3 sequence reads: CATSQDLMGTEAFF. For the CDR3, the DNA is TGTGCCACCAGCCAGGACCTGATGGGCACTGAAGCTTTCTTT.

This clonotype was observed a handful of times. The chain carries TRBV2 and TRBJ2-3; D is ambiguous. Trimming removed 8 bases at V and 1 base at J, with 10 bases between. CDR1 and CDR2 (germline): SNHLY, FYNNEI. This CDR3 has 13 residues. CDR3 DNA sequence: TGTGCCAGCTTCCCCCGGGGCACAGATACGCAGTATTTT. Amino acid sequence: CASFPRGTDTQYF.

This clonotype has only a few counts. The rearrangement uses TRBV18 and TRBJ1-5, with D perhaps matching TRBD1 (5 bases). The CDR3 is 15 amino acids. Trimming removed 3 bases at V and 7 bases at J, with 16 bases between. Germline-derived CDR1 and CDR2 are KGHSH and LQKENI. CDR3 DNA sequence: TGTGCCAGCTCACCCGAAACAGGACGTCTGCAGCCCCAGCATTTT. Its protein product is CASSPETGRLQPQHF.

This clonotype was detected only a few times. V gene TRBV4-2 combines with J gene TRBJ2-7, with D maybe TRBD1 (6 bases). The CDR3 runs 18 residues. Trimming took 4 bases from V and 5 from J, leaving 27 bases between them. Germline CDR1 reads LGHNA; CDR2 reads YNFKEQ. CDR3 DNA sequence: TGTGCCAGCAGCCGTCGGTTGGGGGCAGGGTTCGAAAGCGACGAGCAGTACTTC. Translated: CASSRRLGAGFESDEQYF.

The table lists this clonotype with a few counts. The CDR3 DNA follows: TGTGCCAGCAGCACCCGACAGGCCTACGAGCAGTACTTC. It yields the protein CASSTRQAYEQYF. V is TRBV7-8 and J is TRBJ2-7; the D gene is possibly TRBD1 (6 bases). The V gene lost 5 bases and the J gene lost 2 bases, with 10 bases spanning the gap. This CDR3 spans 13 amino acids. Germline CDR1 is SGHVS and CDR2 is FQNEAQ.

The chain uses TRBV12-3 or TRBV12-4 and TRBJ2-5; D remains ambiguous. Trimming removed 2 bases at V and 3 bases at J, with 4 bases between. There are 12 residues in the CDR3. The chain's CDR3 is CASSLMKETQYF. The DNA of the CDR3 is TGTGCCAGCAGTTTAATGAAAGAGACCCAGTACTTC.

Ten or more counts support this clonotype. The chain combines TRBV10-1 with TRBJ2-7; unclear D gene. Between the trimmed V and J ends, which lost 9 bases and 1 base, there was a span of 22 bases. The CDR3 contains 16 residues. The germline gives CDR1 WNHNN, CDR2 SYGVQD (reference sequence). CDR3 amino acids: CARNLETRYFSYEQYF. The CDR3 DNA reads TGCGCCAGGAACCTAGAGACAAGGTACTTTTCCTACGAGCAGTACTTC.

The CDR3 sequence: CASRLPPWMSYEQYF. The CDR3 bases are TGTGCCAGTAGACTCCCCCCGTGGATGTCCTACGAGCAGTACTTC. The rearrangement uses TRBV19 and TRBJ2-7; D gene uncertain. Per germline, CDR1 LNHDA and CDR2 SQIVND (reference sequence). V was trimmed by 6 bases and J by 1 base, leaving 16 bases between them. This CDR3 contains 15 residues.

This sequence joins TRBV7-8 and TRBJ1-1, with TRBD1 as a possible D gene (6 bases). Germline CDR1 SGHVS, CDR2 FQNEAQ. Trimming cost V 6 bases and J 1 base, with 15 bases left between them. This CDR3 contains 15 residues. As DNA, the CDR3 is TGTGCCAGCAGGCCCGCGAGGGGGACGAACACTGAAGCTTTCTTT. This codes for CASRPARGTNTEAFF.

There are a few counts of this clonotype. The V and J genes are TRBV7-9 and TRBJ2-3, with a weak D call TRBD2 (5 bases). V lost 5 bases and J lost 5, with 17 bases in between. The germline V gene encodes CDR1 SEHNR and CDR2 FQNEAQ (reference sequence). The CDR3 contains 15 residues. This CDR3 reads CASSPRRTRLDTQYF. The CDR3 DNA reads as TGTGCCAGCAGCCCCCGGAGGACCCGGCTAGATACGCAGTATTTT.

This clonotype was recorded at least ten times. This chain joins TRBV20-1 and TRBJ2-3; 7 nucleotides agree with TRBD2. Germline V gene sequence: CDR1 DFQATT, CDR2 SNEGSKA (reference sequence). The CDR3 is 12 amino acids. V was clipped by 5 bases and J by 4 bases; unmatched bases: 3. CDR3 protein: CSAWGGSDTQYF. CDR3 DNA sequence: TGCAGTGCTTGGGGGGGGTCAGATACGCAGTATTTT.

This clonotype was counted at least ten times. This chain uses TRBV7-9 with TRBJ1-1; 9 nucleotides line up with TRBD1. V lost 3 bases, J lost 3 bases, and 2 bases stayed unmatched. The CDR3 has 14 amino acids. Germline loops: CDR1 SEHNR, CDR2 FQNEAQ (reference sequence). DNA of the CDR3: TGTGCCAGCAGCTTGCGGGACAGGGACACTGAAGCTTTCTTT. Its protein product is CASSLRDRDTEAFF.

This clonotype was detected a few times. The genes are TRBV6-2 or TRBV6-3 and TRBJ1-1; D may be TRBD1 (6 bases). The CDR3 extends over 14 amino acids. V lost 6 bases and J 1 base, leaving 12 bases between the germline ends. Germline V gene sequence: CDR1 MNHEY, CDR2 SVGEGT. The CDR3 loop is CASSPQGGNTEAFF. The CDR3 nucleotides read TGTGCCAGCAGCCCACAGGGTGGGAACACTGAAGCTTTCTTT.

The chain combines TRBV9 with TRBJ2-7; D not resolved. This CDR3 spans 16 amino acids. V lost 4 bases, J lost 3 bases, and 20 bases lay in between. The V gene's germline CDR1 is SGDLS and CDR2 YYNGEE. The CDR3 DNA reads as TGTGCCAGCAGCCCCCCAATTAGCACAATTGGCTACGAGCAGTACTTC. Encoded protein: CASSPPISTIGYEQYF. Full variable domain (missing parts from reference TRBV9 and TRBJ2-7): DSGVTQTPKHLITATGQRVTLRCSPRSGDLSVYWYQQSLDQGLQFLIQYYNGEERAKGNILERFSAQQFPDLHSELNLSSLELGDSALYFCASSPPISTIGYEQYFGPGTRLTVT.

This clonotype was observed a few times. The chain has TRBV27 and TRBJ2-5, with TRBD1 identical over 7 bases. This CDR3 comprises 17 residues. The V and J ends lost 3 bases and 4 bases, in that order; junction bases with no gene match: 14. Germline-derived CDR1 and CDR2 are MNHEY and SMNVEV (reference sequence). CDR3 loop: CASSFLSTGAEIETQYF. For the CDR3, the DNA is TGTGCCAGCAGTTTCCTTTCCACAGGGGCCGAGATAGAGACCCAGTACTTC.

This clonotype was seen only a few times. The chain links TRBV5-1 to TRBJ1-2; 8 nucleotides match TRBD1. V lost 7 bases, J lost 7 bases, and 12 bases stayed unmatched. The germline V gene encodes CDR1 SGHRS and CDR2 YFSETQ. This CDR3 region has 14 residues. The chain's CDR3 is CASLRGTGDFGYTF. The CDR3 coding sequence is TGCGCCAGCCTTAGGGGGACAGGCGACTTTGGCTACACCTTC.

The chain recombines TRBV7-8 with TRBJ2-3; TRBD2 matches at 9 bases. V was pared by 3 bases and J by 3 bases, with 13 bases of the junction left unmatched. The V gene's germline CDR1 is SGHVS and CDR2 FQNEAQ. The CDR3 extends over 18 amino acids. DNA for the CDR3: TGTGCCAGCAGCTTTCATGAGGGTAGCGGGGGACCTACAGATACGCAGTATTTT. Encoded protein: CASSFHEGSGGPTDTQYF.

As concerns this clonotype: The junction differs from germline at one of its ends, possibly a read error. The chain uses TRBV4-2 and TRBJ1-2; TRBD1 aligns across 10 bases. CDR1 and CDR2 from the germline V gene are LGHNA and YNFKEQ. The CDR3 covers 16 residues. The CDR3 DNA reads TGTGCCAGCAGCCCGGCCCGACAGGGGGCTCACTATGGCGACACCTTC. It translates to CASSPARQGAHYGDTF.

In this sample, this clonotype turned up once. The chain employs TRBV18 and TRBJ2-1, with 7 positions matching TRBD2. Unmatched junction bases numbered 13, after V lost 2 bases and J lost 0 bases. Germline lookup yields CDR1 KGHSH and CDR2 LQKENI. The CDR3 has 19 amino acids. The CDR3 DNA reads as TGTGCCAGCTCACCAGAGACTAGCACCGGACCCAGCTCCTACAATGAGCAGTTCTTC. This codes for CASSPETSTGPSSYNEQFF.

This chain uses TRBV7-9 with TRBJ2-1, with D perhaps TRBD1 or TRBD2 (7 bases each). There are 16 residues in the CDR3. Trimming shortened V by 1 base and J by 7 bases, and 17 bases separated the two germline ends. Germline CDR1 SEHNR, CDR2 FQNEAQ (reference sequence). In nucleotides, the CDR3 is TGTGCCAGCAGCTTAGGGGGGAGGGGGCCTTGGAATGAGCAGTTCTTC. This encodes CASSLGGRGPWNEQFF.

This chain connects TRBV6-5 to TRBJ2-7; D gene ambiguous. CDR1 and CDR2 from the germline V gene are MNHEY and SVGAGI. This CDR3 comprises 12 residues. Trimming stripped 8 bases from V and 4 bases from J, with 12 bases between. The CDR3 region is CASLWVGYEQYF. CDR3 nucleotides: TGTGCCAGCTTGTGGGTTGGGTACGAGCAGTACTTC.

This chain connects TRBV2 to TRBJ2-2; D is possibly TRBD2 (6 bases). This CDR3 region has 16 residues. CDR1 and CDR2 from the germline V gene are SNHLY and FYNNEI. V was clipped by 6 bases and J by 4 bases, with 18 bases between them. Written as DNA, the CDR3 is TGTGCCAGCAGGGCGGGACTTGAAAAATCCACCGGGGAGCTGTTTTTT. Amino acids: CASRAGLEKSTGELFF.

This chain links TRBV15 with TRBJ2-7; the match to TRBD1 covers 7 bases. This CDR3 is built from 14 residues. Germline CDR1 and CDR2: LNHNV and YYDKDF (reference sequence). The junction had 9 bases not matched to a gene; V was cut back by 5 bases and J by 5 bases. The CDR3 region is CATSGGPTGDEQYF. As DNA, the CDR3 is TGTGCCACCAGCGGGGGACCTACAGGGGACGAGCAGTACTTC.

The rearrangement links TRBV25-1 to TRBJ1-1; D call uncertain. Germline CDR1 MGHDK, CDR2 SYGVNS. The V and J ends lost 5 bases and 4 bases respectively, with 14 bases between them. The CDR3 loop spans 14 amino acids. As DNA, the CDR3 is TGTGCCAGCAGTACCGTCGAGGCCGCCACTGAAGCTTTCTTT. Residues: CASSTVEAATEAFF.

Points on this clonotype: With a much larger clone just one base away, this may be a read error. CDR3 in amino acids: CSAPVGGSEQLF. The DNA of the CDR3 is TGCAGTGCCCCCGTTGGGGGGAGTGAGCAGCTCTTC. The chain is built from TRBV20-1 and TRBJ2-1; TRBD2 is a possible D gene (6 bases). Germline V CDR1 and CDR2: DFQATT, SNEGSKA (reference sequence). This CDR3 has 12 residues.

This clonotype was seen a few times. The gene calls are TRBV18 and TRBJ1-1; D not resolved. The CDR3 contains 16 residues. Germline CDR1 and CDR2: KGHSH and LQKENI. The V and J ends lost 1 base and 0 bases respectively, with 12 bases between them. The DNA for the CDR3 is TGTGCCAGCTCACCACTGAACGGTCCTCTGAACACTGAAGCTTTCTTT. Encoded protein: CASSPLNGPLNTEAFF.

This clonotype appeared many times. The chain links TRBV6-6 to TRBJ2-7; 8 bases agree with TRBD1. In germline, CDR1 is MNHNY, CDR2 SVGAGI (reference sequence). V gave up 5 bases and J gave up 8 bases; unmatched junction bases: 5. The CDR3 consists of 12 residues. This chain's CDR3 is CASSKGRGQQYF. CDR3 nucleotide sequence: TGTGCCAGCAGTAAGGGCAGGGGGCAGCAGTACTTC.

This clonotype has at least ten counts. The chain carries TRBV29-1 and TRBJ1-1; D is uncertain. The CDR3 spans 13 residues. The V and J ends lost 4 bases and 0 bases respectively, with 9 bases between them. The V gene's germline CDR1 is SQVTM and CDR2 ANQGSEA. The DNA for the CDR3 is TGCAGCGTTGGACCGCTCATGAACACTGAAGCTTTCTTT. This codes for CSVGPLMNTEAFF.

The table lists this clonotype with a few counts. The CDR3 loop is CARSRGNSMGNQPQHF. CDR3 bases: TGTGCCAGATCGAGAGGGAACAGCATGGGCAATCAGCCCCAGCATTTT. This rearrangement joins TRBV12-3 or TRBV12-4 to TRBJ1-5; D not resolved. V shed 9 bases and J shed 2 bases, with 20 bases lying between them. CDR3 length equals 16 residues.

This clonotype was counted at least ten times. This chain uses TRBV20-1 with TRBJ2-6, with TRBD2 identical over 7 bases. CDR3 length equals 19 residues. Germline V gene lookup returns CDR1 DFQATT and CDR2 SNEGSKA (reference sequence). Trimming removed 2 bases from V and 1 base from J; junction bases left unmatched: 14. In DNA, the CDR3 is TGCAGTGCTAGAACTTTCGGGGACTACCAACAATCTGGGGCCAACGTCCTGACTTTC. It translates to CSARTFGDYQQSGANVLTF.